Below, 28 T cell receptor beta chains from the same sample are listed, as sequenced in a study of T cell responses to AZD1222 COVID-19 vaccine. The method was immunoSEQ multiplex PCR; TCRdb's version includes in-frame clones alone and lacks a portion of them. Among around 180,000 clones listed, 90% to 95% were seen once. Sequencing used peripheral blood, obtained 28 days after the second AZD1222 dose. Every receptor here comes from an adult who received the AZD1222 COVID-19 vaccine.

The chain joins TRBV5-1 to TRBJ2-2; D call uncertain. Trimming left V 4 bases short and J 1 base short, with 14 bases between. In germline, CDR1 is SGHRS, CDR2 YFSETQ. The CDR3 runs 16 residues. CDR3 sequence: CASSLDGPLNTGELFF. In nucleotides, the CDR3 is TGCGCCAGCAGCCTGGATGGCCCTTTGAACACCGGGGAGCTGTTTTTT.

The chain has TRBV27 and TRBJ2-2, with D unclear. V was shortened by 2 bases and J by 0 bases, with 13 bases between the two germline ends. Germline CDR1 and CDR2: MNHEY and SMNVEV (reference sequence). The CDR3 contains 17 residues. CDR3 bases: TGTGCCAGCAGTTTACTATACAATACTGCGAACACCGGGGAGCTGTTTTTT. Encoded protein: CASSLLYNTANTGELFF.

This clone was counted between two and nine times. V usage is TRBV12-3 or TRBV12-4 and J usage is TRBJ2-1; 8 bases are a match to TRBD1. The V gene end was trimmed by 10 bases and the J gene end by 6 bases; junction bases not matched to a gene: 8. The CDR3 loop spans 13 amino acids. CDR3 amino acids: CATAQGQGNEQFF. The DNA for the CDR3 is TGTGCCACCGCCCAAGGACAGGGCAATGAGCAGTTCTTC.

This chain uses TRBV25-1 with TRBJ2-1; a weak D match, TRBD2 (6 bases). Germline V gives CDR1 MGHDK, CDR2 SYGVNS. CDR3 length: 15 amino acids. Trimming took 1 base from V and 4 from J, leaving 11 bases between them. The CDR3 DNA reads as TGTGCCAGCAGTGAATCCCGGGACTTATACAATGAGCAGTTCTTC. Amino acid sequence: CASSESRDLYNEQFF.

The V and J genes are TRBV4-3 and TRBJ1-2; D perhaps matches TRBD1 (5 bases). Trimming took 0 bases from V and 8 from J, leaving 22 bases between them. Germline V CDR1 and CDR2: LGHNA, YSLEER. CDR3 length: 17 amino acids. The DNA for the CDR3 is TGCGCCAGCAGCCAAGATTGGGGCAGGGAACTTCGGCGGGGCTACACCTTC. Amino acid sequence: CASSQDWGRELRRGYTF.

The chain is built from TRBV9 and TRBJ2-1; TRBD2 agrees at 10 bases. Germline values: CDR1 SGDLS, CDR2 YYNGEE. V shed 4 bases, J shed 0 bases, and the junction held 13 bases outside the gene matches. The CDR3 spans 19 residues. CDR3 coding DNA: TGTGCCAGCAGCTGGAGAGCGGGGGGGCTCGTAAGCTCCTACAATGAGCAGTTCTTC. Translating it yields CASSWRAGGLVSSYNEQFF.

The chain carries TRBV6-5 and TRBJ2-4, with D hard to call. The ends were cut back, 4 bases at V and 1 base at J, with 11 bases in the middle. The CDR3 consists of 15 residues. CDR1 MNHEY and CDR2 SVGAGI come from the germline V gene. CDR3 protein: CASSSPRLAKNIQYF. CDR3 coding DNA: TGTGCCAGCAGTTCGCCGCGGTTGGCCAAAAACATTCAGTACTTC.

The chain employs TRBV11-1 and TRBJ1-1, with D unresolved. This CDR3 contains 12 residues. Trimming removed 3 bases from V and 10 bases from J, with 12 bases in between. Germline V gives CDR1 SGHAT, CDR2 FQDESV (reference sequence). The CDR3 DNA sequence: TGTGCCAGCAGCTTTACCGCCCGGGGAGCTTTCTTT. It encodes CASSFTARGAFF.

The genes are TRBV29-1 and TRBJ1-5; no clear D. Trimming shortened V by 0 bases and J by 6 bases, and 9 bases separated the two germline ends. The CDR3 sequence is 13 residues long. The germline V gene has CDR1 SQVTM and CDR2 ANQGSEA. This CDR3 reads CSVEDRIGQPQHF. Written as DNA, the CDR3 is TGCAGCGTTGAAGACAGGATCGGTCAGCCCCAGCATTTT.

The CDR3 nucleotides read TGTGCCAGCAGTTTATTTTTTGGGCTAGCGGGAGGTGTCGAGCAGTACTTC. This gives the protein CASSLFFGLAGGVEQYF. V usage is TRBV28 and J usage is TRBJ2-7, with 11 bases matching TRBD2. The junction had 11 bases not matched to a gene; V was cut back by 1 base and J by 6 bases. The CDR3 has 17 amino acids. Germline V CDR1 and CDR2: MDHEN, SYDVKM.

The chain carries TRBV4-1 and TRBJ1-1; no clear D gene. Trimming took off 3 bases at V and 5 bases at J, with 7 bases between the two ends. The CDR3 spans 12 residues. Germline V gene sequence: CDR1 MGHRA, CDR2 YSYEKL. The CDR3 region is CASSHSKTEAFF. Here the CDR3 DNA reads TGCGCCAGCAGCCATAGCAAAACTGAAGCTTTCTTT.

The chain couples TRBV27 to TRBJ1-4; no firm D call. V was trimmed by 5 bases and J by 8 bases, leaving 15 bases between them. This CDR3 spans 14 amino acids. Germline V gene lookup returns CDR1 MNHEY and CDR2 SMNVEV (reference sequence). The CDR3 loop reads CASSPPGPAEKLFF. In DNA form, the CDR3 reads TGTGCCAGCAGTCCCCCCGGGCCCGCGGAAAAACTGTTTTTT.

V is TRBV7-8 and J is TRBJ2-7; maybe TRBD1 (5 bases). Germline V CDR1 and CDR2: SGHVS, FQNEAQ. V was clipped by 1 base and J by 3 bases, with 7 bases between them. This CDR3 has 13 amino acids. For the CDR3, the DNA is TGTGCCAGCAGCTTAGGACAGCACTACGAGCAGTACTTC. This sequence encodes CASSLGQHYEQYF. Filled out from reference TRBV7-8 and TRBJ2-7, the complete variable domain reads GAGVSQSPRYKVAKRGQDVALRCDPISGHVSLFWYQQALGQGPEFLTYFQNEAQLDKSGLPSDRFFAERPEGSVSTLKIQRTQQEDSAVYLCASSLGQHYEQYFGPGTRLTVT.

This clone was seen a few times. The V gene is TRBV18, the J gene TRBJ1-6; D may be TRBD1 (5 bases). The CDR3 is 15 residues long. Between the trimmed V and J ends, which lost 2 bases and 6 bases, there was a span of 11 bases. Per germline, CDR1 KGHSH and CDR2 LQKENI. The chain's CDR3 is CASSPSGAVNSPLHF. DNA for the CDR3: TGTGCCAGCTCACCAAGCGGGGCCGTTAATTCACCCCTCCACTTT.

The V call is TRBV5-5, the J call TRBJ1-4; D is ambiguous. There are 14 residues in the CDR3. From germline, CDR1 is SGHKS and CDR2 YYEKEE (reference sequence). Trimming took off 1 base at V and 6 bases at J, with 10 bases between the two ends. The CDR3 nucleotides are TGTGCCAGCAGCTTGCTTGGGGTAGATGAAAAACTGTTTTTT. Protein product: CASSLLGVDEKLFF. The variable domain in full, with the rest retrieved from reference TRBV5-5 and TRBJ1-4, is DAGVTQSPTHLIKTRGQQVTLRCSPISGHKSVSWYQQVLGQGPQFIFQYYEKEERGRGNFPDRFSARQFPNYSSELNVNALLLGDSALYLCASSLLGVDEKLFFGSGTQLSVL.

The chain combines TRBV4-3 with TRBJ2-1; a weak D match, TRBD1 (6 bases). Germline values: CDR1 LGHNA, CDR2 YSLEER. The CDR3 has 15 amino acids. The V and J ends lost 1 base and 6 bases respectively, with 13 bases between them. DNA for the CDR3: TGCGCCAGCAGCCAAGGTGAGAACAGGGTCAATGAGCAGTTCTTC. It specifies CASSQGENRVNEQFF.

About this clone: Other DNA sequences within the sample encode an identical CDR3. The chain joins TRBV5-1 to TRBJ1-5; D gene unclear. Germline V gene data show CDR1 as SGHRS and CDR2 as YFSETQ. V gave up 0 bases and J gave up 0 bases, with 7 bases separating them. The CDR3 is made up of 15 amino acids. This CDR3 reads CASSLGGNSNQPQHF. CDR3 nucleotide sequence: TGCGCCAGCAGCTTGGGTGGAAATAGCAATCAGCCCCAGCATTTT.

The rearrangement joins TRBV5-1 to TRBJ2-7, with D unresolved. From germline, CDR1 is SGHRS and CDR2 YFSETQ. This CDR3 has 13 residues. V lost 0 bases, J lost 3 bases, and 7 bases lay in between. DNA of the CDR3: TGCGCCAGCAGCTTGGTGGGGAACTACGAGCAGTACTTC. Its protein is CASSLVGNYEQYF.

The rearrangement links TRBV1 to TRBJ2-1; TRBD2 is taken as the D call from the table, unchecked against the DNA. TRBV1 is reported as a pseudogene. The CDR3 is 16 residues long. This CDR3 reads CTSRRTERGLENEQFF. In nucleotides, the CDR3 is TGCACCAGCAGACGCACTGAGCGGGGTTTAGAAAATGAGCAGTTCTTC.

The chain is built from TRBV6-1 and TRBJ1-2, with 12 bases fitting TRBD1. There are 16 residues in the CDR3. Per germline, CDR1 MNHNS and CDR2 SASEGT. V shed 1 base and J 8 bases; nucleotides not matched to a gene: 8. The CDR3, as DNA: TGTGCCAGCAGTGAAGATATAGGGGACAGGGGGCGCGGCTACACCTTC. As protein: CASSEDIGDRGRGYTF.

The CDR3 sequence is CASSQVQGAYQPQHF. The CDR3 bases are TGCGCCAGCAGCCAAGTACAGGGGGCTTATCAGCCCCAGCATTTT. The J gene is TRBJ1-5, the V gene TRBV4-1; 9 bases line up with TRBD1. Losses at the gene ends were 1 base for V and 5 bases for J; bases not matched to a gene: 3. Germline V gene lookup returns CDR1 MGHRA and CDR2 YSYEKL. The CDR3 runs to 15 residues.

This clone was observed a handful of times. The gene calls are TRBV7-2 and TRBJ1-4; D is ambiguous. The CDR3 runs 17 residues. Trimming pared 5 bases from V and 0 bases from J, leaving 16 bases between. From germline, CDR1 is SGHTA and CDR2 FQGNSA. CDR3 loop: CASSNRRRSATNEKLFF. CDR3 nucleotides: TGTGCCAGCAGCAATCGACGGAGGAGTGCAACTAATGAAAAACTGTTTTTT.

Here the CDR3 DNA reads TGCGCCAGCAGCTCCCCGCCGCCCCTCAGGAAAGATACGCAGTATTTT. Its protein product is CASSSPPPLRKDTQYF. The chain recombines TRBV4-1 with TRBJ2-3; D uncertain. The CDR3 covers 16 residues. Per germline, CDR1 MGHRA and CDR2 YSYEKL. V gave up 5 bases and J gave up 5 bases, with 20 bases separating them.

The V gene is TRBV6-4, the J gene TRBJ1-2; perhaps TRBD1 as D (6 bases). The V end lost 2 bases, the J end lost 6 bases, and 13 bases lay between the germline ends. The CDR3 is 14 residues long. Germline V gene sequence: CDR1 MRHNA, CDR2 SNTAGT. The CDR3: CASSDTGTSNGYTF. The DNA of the CDR3 is TGTGCCAGCAGTGACACAGGGACGTCGAATGGCTACACCTTC.

This clone was seen a single time. The gene calls are TRBV18 and TRBJ1-2, with TRBD1 as a possible D gene (6 bases). This CDR3 region has 17 residues. Trimming left V 1 base short and J 0 bases short, with 15 bases between. The V gene's germline CDR1 is KGHSH and CDR2 LQKENI. CDR3 amino acids: CASSPQEGRGANYGYTF. In DNA form, the CDR3 reads TGTGCCAGCTCACCACAAGAGGGCAGGGGTGCTAACTATGGCTACACCTTC.

The chain is built from TRBV24-1 and TRBJ2-1, with D uncertain. The length of the CDR3 is 15 residues. Per the germline V gene, CDR1 is KGHDR and CDR2 is SFDVKD. The V and J ends lost 2 bases and 10 bases respectively, with 17 bases between them. The CDR3 DNA reads TGTGCCACCAGTGATTCACGATCTGGGCTGGAAGAGCAGTTCTTC. It translates to CATSDSRSGLEEQFF.

V is TRBV30 and J is TRBJ2-3; 10 bases map to TRBD2. This CDR3 is 14 amino acids long. Germline V lookup: CDR1 GTSNPN, CDR2 SVGIG (reference sequence). J was trimmed by 7 bases and V by 0 bases; bases with no gene match: 4. CDR3 DNA: TGTGCCTGGAGTGTACTAGCGGGATCATATACGCAGTATTTT. This encodes CAWSVLAGSYTQYF. Looking up the rest from reference TRBV30 and TRBJ2-3 gives the full variable domain: SQTIHQWPATLVQPVGSPLSLECTVEGTSNPNLYWYRQAAGRGLQLLFYSVGIGQISSEVPQNLSASRPQDRQFILSSKKLLLSDSGFYLCAWSVLAGSYTQYFGPGTRLTVL.

V usage is TRBV7-3 and J usage is TRBJ2-1; a possible D gene is TRBD2 (5 bases). V was pared by 6 bases and J by 0 bases, with 12 bases between. CDR3 length equals 15 residues. CDR1 and CDR2 (germline): SGHTA, FQGTGA. CDR3 sequence reads: CASSSGLSSYNEQFF. The CDR3 DNA follows: TGTGCCAGCAGTTCCGGACTGAGCTCCTACAATGAGCAGTTCTTC.